This T cell receptor (beta chain) was obtained from a study of vaccination and CD4 T cells after COVID-19. Study in general: Taking of post-vaccine samples occurred a median about 70 days after dose two (range 14 to 241).

Sequenced with the Oncomine TCR Beta short-read assay was DNA taken from cultured CD4+ T cells. TCRdb itself ran the PCR reads through MiXCR, one entry per CDR3 protein. The repertoire includes approximately 15,000 distinct CDR3 sequences, about 48% of them detected once, and 12% sits in the top ten. As concerns this clonotype: Its antigen remains unknown.

Notes on the study in general: Only relatively few convalescent patients were studied, and early post-infection timepoints were not analyzed.

Treatment of the sample: approximately 11-day PBMC culture with coronavirus spike peptide pools or control peptides (ViraFEST assay). About 1.8 million PBMCs per well were cultured with 10 IU/ml IL-2 and 8.5 to 10 ug/ml peptide pools. Researchers grew the cells for 9 to 11 days and then pulled out CD4+ T cells by negative selection. Germline V gives CDR1 SGHRS, CDR2 YFSETQ. The length of the CDR3 is 14 residues. The V end was cut by 0 bases, the J end by 2 bases, with 8 bases between. Input material: CD4+ T cells from blood, cultured in vitro. The chain joins TRBV5-1 to TRBJ2-5, with D hard to call. The TCR originated in a human donor who had recovered from COVID-19. The CDR3 loop is CASSLGRVQETQYF. The CDR3 DNA reads as TGCGCCAGCAGCTTGGGAAGGGTTCAAGAGACCCAGTACTTC.